This T cell receptor (beta chain) was recovered during a study of persistence of HIV-infected CD4 T cells (dated by TCRdb to between 2020 and 2021). About the full investigation: Participants had been on suppressive ART for a median of around 8 years. Peripheral blood samples of up to roughly 200 mL were collected at multiple time points, except for a couple of participants, who underwent leukapheresis at a single time point. CMV- and HIV-1 Gag-responding CD4+ T cells were isolated from ART-treated individuals so that antigen-driven clonal expansion of HIV-1-infected cells could be examined. The clonality of all cells in each sorted population was assessed by TCRbeta sequencing, whereas the clonality of infected cells was assessed by proviral sequencing. For the TCR cluster analysis across participants, roughly 8 participants were included for CMV and six or seven participants for Gag.

Findings and caveats that apply to the study as a whole: TCRbeta richness in CMV- and Gag-responding cells was significantly lower than in anti-CD3/anti-CD28-responding cells; CMV-responding cells had higher oligoclonality than CD3/CD28-stimulated and Gag-responding cells. Few individuals were included in the study, and only a limited range of antigens was tested. Within the same sorted populations, how oligoclonal the TCRs were correlated with how oligoclonal the proviruses were. Bulk TCR analyses could not be limited to the rare CMV-responding cells that actually contained HIV-1 proviruses. Antigen-responding cells were enriched for degenerate expanded CDR3beta sequences, which suggests convergent selection of CD4+ responses to CMV and Gag.

The immunoSEQ hsTCRB assay version 4, run in survey mode, was used to sequence TCRbeta repertoires from genomic DNA. Genomic DNA was diluted to about 10 ng/uL, and up to 1 ug per sample was used for TCRbeta sequencing. Per the original workflow: TCRbeta data analysis was done in ImmunoSeq Analyzer 3.0, and diversity was calculated on productive nucleotide rearrangements. Using the Immunarch R package, the improved Chao index served to estimate lower-bound TCR diversity and the Gini coefficient served to estimate clonality. Different nucleotide rearrangements encoding the same CDR3beta amino acid sequence were counted as distinct clonotypes. Differential abundance analysis identified TCRbeta sequences significantly enriched in antigen-responding cells relative to anti-CD3/anti-CD28-activated cells. Using predicted peptide-MHC specificity as the basis, GLIPH2 grouped TCRs into clusters, both for each participant individually and for the merged data sets that combined participants. This immuneACCESS table, as held by TCRdb, lists in-frame sequences with V and J called but not all clones. Of the missing ones, under half trace to an unresolved V gene in checked studies; the others have no known cause. Clonal size and the V and J genes are those of that table, whereas D and trimming came from the DNA. Counted in this sample were more than 15,000 clones; less than 70% of them appeared once. The ten largest clones capture more than 7% of the sample.

The treatment or condition label, read with the paper, signifies: suppressive antiretroviral therapy. Cells were stimulated with lysates of CMV-infected fibroblasts at roughly 11 ug/mL. CD4+ T cells that responded were sorted based on upregulation of both CD40 ligand and CD69. Participants were HIV-1-infected adults who started suppressive ART during chronic infection. Plasma HIV-1 RNA had been undetectable (below 50 copies/mL) in participants for at least 4 years. To be included, participants needed a CD4+ T cell count above 400 cells/uL and a positive CMV serology. Before stimulation, PBMCs were isolated using density centrifugation and then depleted of CD8+ T cells. CD8-depleted PBMCs were stimulated for 18 hours with anti-CD28/CD49d costimulation, CD40-blocking antibody and enfuvirtide to prevent new infections. Sorting was done on either a Beckman Coulter MoFlo Legacy or an XDP sorter, and propidium iodide was used to exclude dead cells. Genomic DNA was extracted with the QIAamp DNA Mini Kit for samples above one million cells, otherwise with the Quick-DNA Microprep Kit.

Notes on this clone: Its binding antigen is unknown. Base-call qualities are not available, and no considerably larger clone is one nucleotide away.

The CDR3 measures 16 amino acids from cysteine to phenylalanine. Left in the record is the CDR3 DNA by itself, 48 bases read in frame from the first base. For this chain, trimming is 5 bases at the V end and 1 base at the J end, and the number of junction bases without a gene match is 9. The germline V gene encodes CDR1 SGHVS and CDR2 FQNEAQ. The receptor comes from an adult woman with HIV who was CMV-seropositive. The V and J segments used are TRBV7-8 and TRBJ1-1, with 8 bases aligning to TRBD1. This sample comprised CD4+ T cells sorted from PBMCs after 18-hour stimulation, obtained from a patient who received antiretroviral therapy. This specimen's cell subset or site label, interpreted: CD40L+CD69+ CD4 T cells responding to CMV lysate. The DNA is as follows: TGTGCCAGCAGCCCAAAGCTAGGACAGGGGAACACTGAAGCTTTCTTT. The resulting protein is CASSPKLGQGNTEAFF. Reference TRBV7-8 and TRBJ1-1 proteins supply the regions before and after the CDR3; the full variable domain is: GAGVSQSPRYKVAKRGQDVALRCDPISGHVSLFWYQQALGQGPEFLTYFQNEAQLDKSGLPSDRFFAERPEGSVSTLKIQRTQQEDSAVYLCASSPKLGQGNTEAFFGQGTRLTVV.